The rows below give T cell receptor beta chains drawn from one sample of a study of T-cell memory formation after mild COVID-19. TCRdb ran MiXCR on the 5' RACE reads and lists one entry per CDR3 protein. The sample carries roughly 340,000 distinct CDR3 sequences, roughly 19% recorded once. Material for sequencing was PBMCs or a T cell subset sorted from them (not recorded which). These receptors were collected from a man aged 18 to 35 who had mild COVID-19 (a few samples of this study predate the infection). Cell type and time point are not known. The CDR3 runs from the conserved cysteine through the conserved F or W. The D gene is left open where the match is weak. Clone size appears in some rows only: once, few, many, or a class for an expanded clone.

v_call	clone_size	d_call	j_call	cdr3_nt	cdr3_aa
TRBV5-1	NA	TRBD1	TRBJ1-2	TGCGCCAGCAGCCCAGGGACAGCAGATTATGGCTACACCTTC	CASSPGTADYGYTF
TRBV5-5	NA	NA	TRBJ2-7	TGTGCCAGCAGCTTGGAACAGCCCTACGAGCAGTACTTC	CASSLEQPYEQYF
TRBV6-5	NA	NA	TRBJ2-3	TGTGCCAGCAAAAAAGAGACAGATACGCAGTATTTT	CASKKETDTQYF
TRBV5-1	many	NA	TRBJ2-5	TGTGCCAGCAGCTTAGGGCAAAACCAAGAGACCCAGTACTTC	CASSLGQNQETQYF
TRBV15	few	TRBD2	TRBJ2-5	TGTGCCACCAGCAGTTCGGCAGCGGGGCAAGAGACCCAGTACTTC	CATSSSAAGQETQYF
TRBV7-9	few	NA	TRBJ2-4	TGTGCCAGCAGCTTGACAGTGGGGGTTCGGTACTTC	CASSLTVGVRYF
TRBV6-2/TRBV6-3	NA	NA	TRBJ2-5	TGTGCCAGCAGTTACGGGCTAGCGACGTACCAAGAGACCCAGTACTTC	CASSYGLATYQETQYF
TRBV7-2	few	NA	TRBJ1-1	TGTGCCAGCAGCTTAGAATCCGGGGGAGCTTTCTTT	CASSLESGGAFF
TRBV12-5	NA	NA	TRBJ2-3	TGTGCTAGTGGTTTGCAGTTCACAGATACGCAGTATTTT	CASGLQFTDTQYF
TRBV9	NA	TRBD2	TRBJ2-5	TGTGCCAGCAGCTCCACCCTTCGGACTAGCAGAGGGGGGGAGACCCAGTACTTC	CASSSTLRTSRGGETQYF
TRBV5-1	NA	NA	TRBJ2-7	TGCGCCAGCAGCTTGAACGGGGAGGAGCAGTACTTC	CASSLNGEEQYF
TRBV7-9	NA	TRBD1	TRBJ1-6	TGTGCCAGCAGCCCAGCCGGGACAGGGGGCGAACCCCTCCACTTT	CASSPAGTGGEPLHF
TRBV3-1	NA	NA	TRBJ2-2	TGTGCCAGCAGTCACCAAGGTCCAGGGGAGCTGTTTTTT	CASSHQGPGELFF
TRBV7-9	NA	NA	TRBJ1-1	TGTGCCAGCATCAACGTCCTGGGGAACACTGAAGCTTTCTTT	CASINVLGNTEAFF
TRBV6-5	NA	NA	TRBJ2-6	TGTGCCAGCACGCGGGTCTCTGGGGCCAACGTCCTGACTTTC	CASTRVSGANVLTF
TRBV6-5	NA	NA	TRBJ2-2	TGTGCCAGCACTAGGGGATCAGCGACCGGGGAGCTGTTTTTT	CASTRGSATGELFF
TRBV18	few	NA	TRBJ1-1	TGTGCCAGCTCACCGGACAGAATGAACACTGAAGCTTTCTTT	CASSPDRMNTEAFF
TRBV6-5	many	NA	TRBJ2-5	TGTGCCAGCAGTTACGACGGTTTGAGGGGGGGATTGGAGACCCAGTACTTC	CASSYDGLRGGLETQYF
TRBV6-5	few	NA	TRBJ2-1	TGTGCCAGCACCACCCGGTCCTACAATGAGCAGTTCTTC	CASTTRSYNEQFF
TRBV7-2	few	NA	TRBJ2-4	TGTGCCAGCAGCACGCACCCGATCAGACGGTGGGACAAAAACATTCAGTACTTC	CASSTHPIRRWDKNIQYF
TRBV5-6	NA	NA	TRBJ2-7	TGTGCCAGCAGCAGACAGGTTTCCGAGCAGTACTTC	CASSRQVSEQYF
TRBV7-9	NA	NA	TRBJ2-2	TGTGCCAGCAGCCGTTCGGGCGCCGCGAACACCGGGGAGCTGTTTTTT	CASSRSGAANTGELFF
TRBV9	NA	NA	TRBJ1-1	TGTGCCAGCAGCCCCTCGGGGGCGGGCACTGAAGCTTTCTTT	CASSPSGAGTEAFF
TRBV28	NA	NA	TRBJ1-2	TGTGCCAGCAGAACACAGGGCCCCTATGGCTACACCTTC	CASRTQGPYGYTF
TRBV20-1	medium-sized	TRBD1	TRBJ2-3	TGCAGTGCTAGAGGGGACAGGGCAGATACGCAGTATTTT	CSARGDRADTQYF
TRBV12-5	few	NA	TRBJ2-5	TGTGCTAGTGCCCCCATGGGGGAGACCCAGTACTTC	CASAPMGETQYF
TRBV10-3	few	NA	TRBJ2-3	TGTGCCGCACGGTCGTCGGGTGATACGCAGTATTTT	CAARSSGDTQYF
TRBV5-1	few	NA	TRBJ2-5	TGCGCCAGCAGCTTGAGCGGCAGGGAAGATGAGACCCAGTACTTC	CASSLSGREDETQYF
TRBV5-1	NA	NA	TRBJ2-3	TGCGCCAGCAGCTTGACTATCACTAGCACAGATACGCAGTATTTT	CASSLTITSTDTQYF
TRBV7-2	NA	TRBD1	TRBJ2-3	TGTGCCAGCAGCTTTGCGGGACAGGGGGTAACAGATACGCAGTATTTT	CASSFAGQGVTDTQYF
TRBV5-1	NA	NA	TRBJ1-2	TGCGCCAGCAGCCCGCAGCTAGTGCCTAACTATGGCTACACCTTC	CASSPQLVPNYGYTF
TRBV9	NA	NA	TRBJ1-3	TGTGCCAGCAGCCCATTCGAGGGGAGCTCTGGAAACACCATATATTTT	CASSPFEGSSGNTIYF
TRBV18	many	NA	TRBJ2-7	TGTGCCAGCTCACCCGACGTCGGCCCCTACGAGCAGTACTTC	CASSPDVGPYEQYF
TRBV7-2	many	NA	TRBJ2-5	TGTGCCAGCAGTTTCCCGGGGTTTCGGGAGACCCAGTACTTC	CASSFPGFRETQYF
TRBV6-6	many	TRBD1	TRBJ1-3	TGTGCCAGCAGTCAGGGGGCGGAAGGAAACACCATATATTTT	CASSQGAEGNTIYF
TRBV7-9	few	TRBD1	TRBJ2-7	TGTGCCAGCAGCTTGCCACAGGGGACCTCCTACGAGCAGTACTTC	CASSLPQGTSYEQYF
TRBV2	once	NA	TRBJ2-7	TGTGCCAGCACAGGGGAGCCTTTGATGGAGCAGTACTTC	CASTGEPLMEQYF
TRBV5-1	few	TRBD1	TRBJ1-6	TGCGCCAGCAGCTTGGTATTCGGGACAGTACATTCACCCCTCCACTTT	CASSLVFGTVHSPLHF
TRBV7-8	few	NA	TRBJ1-1	TGTGCCAGCAGCTTAGAGAAGAGCACTGAAGCTTTCTTT	CASSLEKSTEAFF
TRBV29-1	NA	NA	TRBJ1-2	TGCAGCGTTGAAGGGTGGGCTAACTATGGCTACACCTTC	CSVEGWANYGYTF
TRBV29-1	few	TRBD1	TRBJ1-1	TGCAGCGTCTCGGGACAGGGCGGGGGTGAAGCTTTCTTT	CSVSGQGGGEAFF
TRBV29-1	NA	NA	TRBJ1-1	TGCAGCGCCGAAGGGGAAAACACTGAAGCTTTCTTT	CSAEGENTEAFF
TRBV19	NA	NA	TRBJ2-3	TGTGCCAGTAGTATAGTCCCAGACGATACGCAGTATTTT	CASSIVPDDTQYF
TRBV5-1	NA	TRBD1	TRBJ2-5	TGCGCCAGCAGCCTCACCGGGACAGTACAAGAGACCCAGTACTTC	CASSLTGTVQETQYF
TRBV7-2	NA	TRBD2	TRBJ2-5	TGTGCCAGCAGCTTGCGGGGGGGCCATCTCTCACAAGAGACCCAGTACTTC	CASSLRGGHLSQETQYF
TRBV21-1	few	NA	TRBJ2-7	TGTGCCAGCAGCAAAGGAGGGGCCTCCCACTCCTACGAGCAGTACTTC	CASSKGGASHSYEQYF
TRBV7-8	NA	NA	TRBJ2-1	TGTGCCAGCAGCTCCAGGGTGGCCTCCTACAATGAGCAGTTCTTC	CASSSRVASYNEQFF
TRBV7-3	few	NA	TRBJ2-3	TGTGCCAGCAGCAAGGGGACTCGGAACGCGCAGTATTTT	CASSKGTRNAQYF
TRBV5-1	NA	NA	TRBJ2-5	TGCGCCAGCAGCTTGATTGGTGAGACCCAGTACTTC	CASSLIGETQYF
TRBV12-3/TRBV12-4	many	NA	TRBJ2-1	TGTGCCAGCAGTTTAAGTGTCCTTGGCAATGAGCAGTTCTTC	CASSLSVLGNEQFF
TRBV12-3/TRBV12-4	few	TRBD2	TRBJ2-2	TGTGCCAGCAGTTTAGAGACTAGCGGTCGCACCGGGGAGCTGTTTTTT	CASSLETSGRTGELFF
TRBV24-1	few	NA	TRBJ2-3	TGTGCCACCAGTACTACCCCCCCAGATACGCAGTATTTT	CATSTTPPDTQYF
TRBV21-1	NA	NA	TRBJ2-1	TGTGCCAGCAGCAAAGGGCAGGGAGAGACTTGCAATGAGCAGTTCTTC	CASSKGQGETCNEQFF
TRBV29-1	NA	NA	TRBJ1-3	TGCAGCGTGGTCGTGGGGGACTCTGGAAACACCATATATTTT	CSVVVGDSGNTIYF